The clone carrying this T cell receptor (beta chain) was recorded a few times. The antigen is not known. This sample is drawn from a study of T cells in localized non-small cell lung cancer. Produced via immunoSEQ multiplex PCR; TCRdb's table is partial and in-frame only. The table includes tens of thousands of clones, approximately 87% detected once. Whole-study results and caveats: Paired adjacent lung recovered a median roughly 54 of the top 100 tumor clones. Highest T cell clonality was seen in uninvolved adjacent lung, surpassing that measured in tumor.

Sequencing used peripheral blood, obtained before any cancer treatment. This TCR derives from a male donor older than 55 with stage III squamous cell lung carcinoma.

CDR3 nucleotides: TGTGCCAGCAGGGCCATGGACAGGGGTGAGGAAAAACTGTTTTTT. Protein: CASRAMDRGEEKLFF. The chain has TRBV6-5 and TRBJ1-4; 9 nucleotides match TRBD1. This CDR3 region has 15 residues. Germline V CDR1 and CDR2: MNHEY, SVGAGI. Germline trimming cut 6 bases from V and 8 bases from J; bases unmatched to any gene: 10.